This entry describes one T cell receptor beta chain. Its target is not known. Its ends do not fully match the called genes, so a read error is possible. These data belong to a study of cytomegalovirus exposure and HLA in healthy donors. Looking at the study overall: Early released data had about 85 million unique TCRs, all coming from HLA-typed donors. General observations from the study: Most CMV-associated TCR beta chains appeared HLA-restricted in a later analysis. As a later analysis revealed, the rate of TCR association differed by HLA locus, with DRB1 most and HLA-C fewest. Beyond CMV serostatus, there was no information to go on about immune exposure.

It was with 60 Vbeta and 13 Jbeta primers that the PCR ran. The protocol was immunoSEQ multiplex PCR, while the TCRdb copy is restricted to in-frame clones and leaves out a portion. The sample includes tens of thousands of clones, 72% of them seen just once. Germline V gene lookup returns CDR1 MNHEY and CDR2 SVGAGI. CDR3 length equals 16 residues. The material sequenced was PBMCs. This chain uses TRBV6-5 with TRBJ1-4; D is perhaps TRBD1 (6 bases). This receptor was obtained from a man between 60 and 75 years old in good health and CMV-seropositive. DNA of the CDR3: TGTGCCAGCAGTCACTCCTCTGACAGGTTTAATGAAAAACTGTTTTTT. Translating it yields CASSHSSDRFNEKLFF.